This T cell receptor beta chain was observed in a study of long-term antiretroviral therapy in people with HIV (dated by TCRdb to between 2021 and 2022). About the study as a whole: The earliest samples were collected approximately a decade before the 2015 WHO recommendation for immediate ART, a period when ART was typically delayed until CD4 counts fell. A retrospective serial study tested whether ART initiation and durable HIV suppression were associated with changes in peripheral blood TRB repertoire composition and diversity. From 25 to 30 adults with confirmed HIV infection, the cohort provided 150 to 200 cryopreserved PBMC samples, gathered serially across a mean of approximately six years (range 1-12). Eleven of the 30 participants with HIV were female. No cross-contamination during QIAcube processing turned up in test extractions that ran a monoclonal T-cell line alongside 33 polyclonal samples. Findings and caveats that apply to the study as a whole: Owing to limited PBMC availability, only the TCR beta chain was sequenced, without alpha chain pairing. Because cell numbers in pre-ART samples were limited, unsorted PBMC were profiled instead of sorted CD4+ and CD8+ T cells. Compared with controls, HIV repertoires had narrower CDR3 length ranges, and the network structure pointed to an antigen-experienced repertoire that shifted only slightly toward naive after ART. A significant increase in TRB diversity was found to be associated with ART initiation, although TRB diversity was observed to remain significantly below that of transplant donor controls even after long-term ART. Expanded TRB clones identified before ART initiation dominated the repertoire across all time points, though the dominance fluctuated and decreased in many PLHIV after ART. Inferences about post-ART repertoire changes were limited because no data were available on ART adherence, viral resistance or therapy changes. The samples span the years 2004 to 2017, and the ART regimens used may be less effective than current regimens.

Inclusion was restricted to participants for whom at least one PBMC sample before ART initiation and at least two post-ART samples were available. Every participant with HIV received treatment in the United States of America. Before DNA extraction, cryopreserved samples of roughly 0.85-11 million PBMC were thawed and then washed. At the time of the earliest PBMC sample, participants with HIV were aged between roughly 23 and 60 years. PBMC samples were contributed by each participant from 1-4 timepoints before ART initiation and 2-8 timepoints after ART initiation, with a median of 7 samples. For every participant, serial HIV viral load, CD4+ T-cell count, ART history and demographic data were obtained. A Qiagen kit on a QIAcube was used to extract genomic DNA from unsorted PBMC, with samples processed in batches of 12. Concerning this clone: Its recognized antigen is unknown. No base-level quality is on record; no much larger clone is a single base apart.

The immunoSEQ hsTCRB v3.0 assay was used at survey level resolution to sequence the TRB variable region. TRB sequencing targeted a depth of roughly 40,000-55,000 T-cell genomes per sample. An Illumina MiSeq with a v3 150-cycle kit was used to sequence the pooled TRB libraries. In the source study's methods: Repertoire analysis was performed in R inside a reproducible Nextflow workflow that covered QC, data transformation and analysis. LymphoSeq2, an R package for exploring AIRR-Seq data, was used to implement custom analyses. A handful of samples that yielded fewer than 5000 total TRB sequences were excluded, so that approximately 200 HIV repertoires were analyzed. Among the 180 to 200 HIV repertoires that were kept, some 60 were collected before ART initiation and 120 to 140 were collected after ART initiation. Repertoires were downsampled to 5000 TRB nucleotide sequences, and summary statistics were averaged over 100 downsampling iterations. The analysis kept only TRB sequences whose CDR3 regions were at least seven amino acids long. Diversity was measured with a Shannon entropy-derived clonality score and the Gini coefficient. In repertoire networks, the top 5000 CDR3 amino acid sequences were linked whenever an edit distance of one separated two sequences. GLIPH2 predicted antigen specificity groups and MHC restriction for TRB CDR3 amino acid sequences. To flag known CMV, EBV, HIV or tissue antigen associations, CDR3 amino acid sequences were matched against VDJdb and McPAS-TCR. Pre-ART, post-ART and control groups were compared with Wilcoxon signed-rank tests and Holm-Bonferroni correction. TCRdb retrieved this table from immuneACCESS and kept in-frame rearrangements only. Not all clones are present; in checked studies, unresolved V genes account for under half, and no reason is known for the remainder. The D gene and trimming were derived from the DNA, and the V and J assignments and clone size from that table. For this sample there are 25,000 to 30,000 clones; about nine tenths appear just once. The ten largest make up approximately 4.2% of the sample.

From its cysteine to its phenylalanine, the CDR3 spans 15 amino acids. Left in the record is the CDR3 DNA by itself, 45 bases read in frame from the first base. Via the germline V gene (reference sequence), CDR1 is SEHNR and CDR2 FQNEAQ. Germline trimming: 3 bases from V, 0 bases from J; junction bases outside gene matches: 3. The sequence was collected from a man younger than 30 with HIV. This chain joins TRBV7-9 to TRBJ2-3; TRBD1 fits 7 bases in the junction. The sequenced sample was unsorted PBMCs, obtained 3.1 years after starting antiretroviral therapy. The CDR3 corresponds to CASSLGTESTDTQYF. The DNA sequence is given as TGTGCCAGCAGCTTGGGGACAGAGAGCACAGATACGCAGTATTTT. The full variable domain, completed from the reference TRBV7-9 and TRBJ2-3 proteins outside the CDR3, reads DTGVSQNPRHKITKRGQNVTFRCDPISEHNRLYWYRQTLGQGPEFLTYFQNEAQLEKSRLLSDRFSAERPKGSFSTLEIQRTEQGDSAMYLCASSLGTESTDTQYFGPGTRLTVL.